This T cell receptor (beta chain) derives from a study of blood T cell repertoires in COVID-19. Study overall: Italy, Spain and the United States were the sources of the convalescent and acute COVID-19 samples. Sample material is recorded as cDNA or gDNA derived from T cells, B-cell-depleted T cells, or PBMCs.

V gave up 4 bases and J gave up 4 bases; unmatched junction bases: 13. The germline V gene encodes CDR1 SGDLS and CDR2 YYNGEE. The CDR3 covers 17 residues. Original handling: Quantification of nucleated cells was approximated via reference gene primer amplification. This table comes from immunoSEQ multiplex PCR, and its TCRdb copy is limited to in-frame clones, with some not included. The DNA gave D and trimming, while V, J and clone size come from that table. The sample lists 71,000 or so clones, approximately 90% occurring once. What was sequenced was peripheral blood. This chain uses TRBV9 with TRBJ2-3; 9 bases match TRBD2. The clonotype originates from a woman aged 18-29 years with acute or convalescent COVID-19. CDR3 nucleotide sequence: TGTGCCAGCAGCATATCCGTAGCGGGAGATTCGGCAGATACGCAGTATTTT. It specifies CASSISVAGDSADTQYF. Drawing the rest from reference TRBV9 and TRBJ2-3, the complete variable domain is DSGVTQTPKHLITATGQRVTLRCSPRSGDLSVYWYQQSLDQGLQFLIQYYNGEERAKGNILERFSAQQFPDLHSELNLSSLELGDSALYFCASSISVAGDSADTQYFGPGTRLTVL.